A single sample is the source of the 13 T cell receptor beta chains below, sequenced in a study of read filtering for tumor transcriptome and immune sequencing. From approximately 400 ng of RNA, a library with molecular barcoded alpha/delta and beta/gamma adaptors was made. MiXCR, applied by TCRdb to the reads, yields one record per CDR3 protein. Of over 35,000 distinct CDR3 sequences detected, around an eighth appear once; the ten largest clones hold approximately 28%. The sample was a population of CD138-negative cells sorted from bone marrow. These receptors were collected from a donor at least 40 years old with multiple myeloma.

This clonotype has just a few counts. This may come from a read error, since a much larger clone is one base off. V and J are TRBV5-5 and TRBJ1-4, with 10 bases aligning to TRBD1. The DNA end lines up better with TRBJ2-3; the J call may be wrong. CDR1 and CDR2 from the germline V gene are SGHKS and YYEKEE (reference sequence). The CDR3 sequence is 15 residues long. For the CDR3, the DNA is TGTGCCAGCAGCTTGAGACAGGGGGCGTGGGATGCGCAGTATTTT. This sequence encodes CASSLRQGAWDAQYF.

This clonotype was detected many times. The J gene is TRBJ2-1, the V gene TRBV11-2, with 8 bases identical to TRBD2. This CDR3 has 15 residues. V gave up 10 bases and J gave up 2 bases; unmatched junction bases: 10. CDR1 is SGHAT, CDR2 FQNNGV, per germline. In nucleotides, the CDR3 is TGTGCCACCCGGGGTCTAGCGGGTCCCTACAATGAGCAGTTCTTC. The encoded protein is CATRGLAGPYNEQFF. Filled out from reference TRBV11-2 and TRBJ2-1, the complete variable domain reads EAGVAQSPRYKIIEKRQSVAFWCNPISGHATLYWYQQILGQGPKLLIQFQNNGVVDDSQLPKDRFSAERLKGVDSTLKIQPAKLEDSAVYLCATRGLAGPYNEQFFGPGTRLTVL.

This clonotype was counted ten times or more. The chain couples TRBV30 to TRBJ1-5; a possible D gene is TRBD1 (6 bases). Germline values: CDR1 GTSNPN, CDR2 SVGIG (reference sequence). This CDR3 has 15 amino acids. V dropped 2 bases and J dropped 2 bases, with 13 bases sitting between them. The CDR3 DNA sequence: TGTGCCTGGAGTAGGGGGGCCATGGGCAATCAGCCCCAGCATTTT. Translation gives CAWSRGAMGNQPQHF.

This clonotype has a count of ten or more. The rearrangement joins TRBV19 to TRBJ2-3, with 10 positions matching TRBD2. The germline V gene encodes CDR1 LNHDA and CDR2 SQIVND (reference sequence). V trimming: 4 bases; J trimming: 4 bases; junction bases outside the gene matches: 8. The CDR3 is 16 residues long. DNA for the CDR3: TGTGCCAGTAGTAAATCCGGGACTAGCGTTCCAGATACGCAGTATTTT. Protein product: CASSKSGTSVPDTQYF.

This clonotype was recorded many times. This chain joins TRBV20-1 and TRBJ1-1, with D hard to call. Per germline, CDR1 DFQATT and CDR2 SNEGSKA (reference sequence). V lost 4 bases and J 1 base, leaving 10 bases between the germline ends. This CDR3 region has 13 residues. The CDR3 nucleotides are TGCAGTGCTAAATCCGATGGGAACACTGAAGCTTTCTTT. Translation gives CSAKSDGNTEAFF.

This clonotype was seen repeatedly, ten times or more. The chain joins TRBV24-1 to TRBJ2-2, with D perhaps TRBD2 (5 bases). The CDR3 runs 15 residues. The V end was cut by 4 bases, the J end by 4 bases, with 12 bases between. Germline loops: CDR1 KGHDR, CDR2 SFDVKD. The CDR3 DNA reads TGTGCCACCAGTGACCCAACTAGGTTCACCGGGGAGCTGTTTTTT. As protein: CATSDPTRFTGELFF.

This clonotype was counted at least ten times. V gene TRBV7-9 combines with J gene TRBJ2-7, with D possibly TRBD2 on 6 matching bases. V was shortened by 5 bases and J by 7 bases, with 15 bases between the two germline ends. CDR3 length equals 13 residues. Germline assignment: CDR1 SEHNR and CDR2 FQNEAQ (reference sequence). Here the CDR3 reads CASSQPGVGEQYF. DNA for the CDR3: TGTGCCAGCAGCCAGCCGGGAGTGGGTGAGCAGTACTTC.

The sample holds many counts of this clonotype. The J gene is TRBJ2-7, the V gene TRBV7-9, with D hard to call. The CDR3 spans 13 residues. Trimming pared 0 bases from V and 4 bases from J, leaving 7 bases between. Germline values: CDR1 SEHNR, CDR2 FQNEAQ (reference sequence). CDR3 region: CASSLAVGYEQYF. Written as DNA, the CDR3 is TGTGCCAGCAGCTTAGCTGTGGGGTACGAGCAGTACTTC.

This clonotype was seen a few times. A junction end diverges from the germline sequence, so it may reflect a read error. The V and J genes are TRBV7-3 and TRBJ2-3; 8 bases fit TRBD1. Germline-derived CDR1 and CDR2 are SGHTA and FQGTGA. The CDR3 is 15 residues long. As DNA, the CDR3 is TGTGCCGGCAGTCCGGGACAGGCGATCACAGATACGCAGTATTTT. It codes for CAGSPGQAITDTQYF. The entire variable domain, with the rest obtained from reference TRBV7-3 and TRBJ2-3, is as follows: GAGVSQTPSNKVTEKGKYVELRCDPISGHTALYWYRQSLGQGPEFLIYFQGTGAADDSGLPNDRFFAVRPEGSVSTLKIQRTERGDSAVYLCAGSPGQAITDTQYFGPGTRLTVL.

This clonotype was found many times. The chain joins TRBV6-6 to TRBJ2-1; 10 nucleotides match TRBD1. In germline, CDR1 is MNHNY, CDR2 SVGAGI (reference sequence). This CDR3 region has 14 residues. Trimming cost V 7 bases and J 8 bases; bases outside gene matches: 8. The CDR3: CASTDGQGGDEQFF. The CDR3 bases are TGTGCCAGCACCGACGGACAGGGGGGAGATGAGCAGTTCTTC.

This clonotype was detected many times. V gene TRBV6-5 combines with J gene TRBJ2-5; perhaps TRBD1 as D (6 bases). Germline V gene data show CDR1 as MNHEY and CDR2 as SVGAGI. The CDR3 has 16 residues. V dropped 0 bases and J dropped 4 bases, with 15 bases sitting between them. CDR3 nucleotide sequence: TGTGCCAGCAGTTACTCGAGTTACGTGACAGGAGAGACCCAGTACTTC. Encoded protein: CASSYSSYVTGETQYF.

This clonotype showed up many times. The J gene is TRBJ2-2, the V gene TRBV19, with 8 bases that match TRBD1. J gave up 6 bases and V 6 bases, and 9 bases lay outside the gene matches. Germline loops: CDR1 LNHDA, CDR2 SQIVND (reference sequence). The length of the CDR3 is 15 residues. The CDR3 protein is CASRPGQGNPGELFF. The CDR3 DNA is TGTGCCAGTAGACCTGGACAGGGTAACCCCGGGGAGCTGTTTTTT. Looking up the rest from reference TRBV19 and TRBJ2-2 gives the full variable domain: DGGITQSPKYLFRKEGQNVTLSCEQNLNHDAMYWYRQDPGQGLRLIYYSQIVNDFQKGDIAEGYSVSREKKESFPLTVTSAQKNPTAFYLCASRPGQGNPGELFFGEGSRLTVL.

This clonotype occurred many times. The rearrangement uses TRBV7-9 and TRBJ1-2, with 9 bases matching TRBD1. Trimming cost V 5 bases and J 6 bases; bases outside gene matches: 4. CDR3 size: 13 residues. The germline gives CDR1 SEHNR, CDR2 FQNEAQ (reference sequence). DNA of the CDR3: TGTGCCAGCAGCATAACAGGGGGCCATGGCTACACCTTC. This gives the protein CASSITGGHGYTF.